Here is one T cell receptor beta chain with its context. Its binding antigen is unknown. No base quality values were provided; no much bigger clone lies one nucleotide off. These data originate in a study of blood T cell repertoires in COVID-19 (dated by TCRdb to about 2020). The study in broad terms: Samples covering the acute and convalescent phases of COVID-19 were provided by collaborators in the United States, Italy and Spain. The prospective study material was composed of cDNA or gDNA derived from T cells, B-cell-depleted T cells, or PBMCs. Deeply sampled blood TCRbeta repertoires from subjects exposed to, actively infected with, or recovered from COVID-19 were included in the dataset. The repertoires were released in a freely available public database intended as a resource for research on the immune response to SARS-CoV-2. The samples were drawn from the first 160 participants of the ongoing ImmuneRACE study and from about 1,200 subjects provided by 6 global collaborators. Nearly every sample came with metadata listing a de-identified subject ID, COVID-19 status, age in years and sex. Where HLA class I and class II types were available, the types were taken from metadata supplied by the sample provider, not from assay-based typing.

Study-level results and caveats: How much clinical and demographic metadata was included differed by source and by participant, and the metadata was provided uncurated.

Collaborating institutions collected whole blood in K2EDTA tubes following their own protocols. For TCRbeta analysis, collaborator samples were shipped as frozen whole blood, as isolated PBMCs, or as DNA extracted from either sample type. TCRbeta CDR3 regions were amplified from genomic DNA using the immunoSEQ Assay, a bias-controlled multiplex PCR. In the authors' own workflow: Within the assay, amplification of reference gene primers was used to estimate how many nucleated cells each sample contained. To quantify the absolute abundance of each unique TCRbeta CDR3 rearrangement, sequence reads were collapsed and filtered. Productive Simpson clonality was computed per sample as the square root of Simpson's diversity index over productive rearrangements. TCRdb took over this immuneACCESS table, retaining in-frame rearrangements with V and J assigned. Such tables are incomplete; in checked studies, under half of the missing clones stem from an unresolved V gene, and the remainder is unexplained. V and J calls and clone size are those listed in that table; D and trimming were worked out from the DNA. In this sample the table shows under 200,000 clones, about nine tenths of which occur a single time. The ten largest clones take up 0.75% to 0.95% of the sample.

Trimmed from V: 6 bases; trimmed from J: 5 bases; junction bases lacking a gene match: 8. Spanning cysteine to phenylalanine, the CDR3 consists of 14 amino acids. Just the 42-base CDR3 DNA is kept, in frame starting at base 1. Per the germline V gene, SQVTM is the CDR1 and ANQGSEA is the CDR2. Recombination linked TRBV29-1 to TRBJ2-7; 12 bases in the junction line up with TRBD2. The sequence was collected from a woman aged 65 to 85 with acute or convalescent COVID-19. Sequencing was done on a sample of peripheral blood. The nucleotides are TGCAGCGTAGGGGTACTAGCGGGAGGCCACGAGCAGTACTTC. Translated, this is CSVGVLAGGHEQYF.